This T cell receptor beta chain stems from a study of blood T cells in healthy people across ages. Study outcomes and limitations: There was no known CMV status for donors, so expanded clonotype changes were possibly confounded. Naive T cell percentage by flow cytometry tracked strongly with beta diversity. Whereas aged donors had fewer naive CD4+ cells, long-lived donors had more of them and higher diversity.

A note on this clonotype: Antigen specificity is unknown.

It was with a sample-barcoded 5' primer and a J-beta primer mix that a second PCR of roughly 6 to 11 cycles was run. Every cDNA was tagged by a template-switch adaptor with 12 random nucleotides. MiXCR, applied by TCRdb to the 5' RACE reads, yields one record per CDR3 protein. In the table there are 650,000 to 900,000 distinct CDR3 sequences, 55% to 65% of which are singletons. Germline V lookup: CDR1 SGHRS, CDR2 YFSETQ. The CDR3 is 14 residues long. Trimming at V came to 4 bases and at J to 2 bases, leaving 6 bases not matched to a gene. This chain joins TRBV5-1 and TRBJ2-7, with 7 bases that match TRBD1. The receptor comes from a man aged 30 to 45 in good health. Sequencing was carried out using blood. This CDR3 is CASSAPDRTYEQYF. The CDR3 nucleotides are TGCGCCAGCAGCGCACCGGACAGGACCTACGAGCAGTACTTC. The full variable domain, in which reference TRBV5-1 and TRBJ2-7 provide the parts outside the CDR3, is KAGVTQTPRYLIKTRGQQVTLSCSPISGHRSVSWYQQTPGQGLQFLFEYFSETQRNKGNFPGRFSGRQFSNSRSEMNVSTLELGDSALYLCASSAPDRTYEQYFGPGTRLTVT.